Below, one TCR beta chain is given with its context. Original data processing: Reference gene primer amplification gave estimated nucleated cell counts. Sequenced by immunoSEQ multiplex PCR; TCRdb stores in-frame clones only, minus some. Clone size and V and J calls were adopted from that table, with D and trimming inferred from the DNA. The sample contains approximately 240,000 clones, approximately 90% of which appear only once. Clinical histories supplied by participants themselves formed the basis of cohort assignment. The CDR3 runs 13 residues. Between the trimmed V and J ends, which lost 4 bases and 5 bases, there was a span of 10 bases. Germline values: CDR1 SGDLS, CDR2 YYNGEE. This sample was taken from a study of blood T cell repertoires in COVID-19.

V gene TRBV9 combines with J gene TRBJ2-1; D not resolved. Sequences were obtained from PBMCs or T cells enriched from blood (not recorded which). This clonotype originated in a woman younger than 45 with acute COVID-19. CDR3 in amino acids: CASSRLQNNEQFF. In DNA form, the CDR3 reads TGTGCCAGCAGCAGACTCCAAAACAATGAGCAGTTCTTC.